The rows below give T cell receptor beta chains drawn from one sample of a study of blood T cell repertoires in COVID-19. TCRdb's table, derived via immunoSEQ multiplex PCR, lists solely in-frame clones and lacks some. The sample records 130,000 to 150,000 clones, roughly nine tenths being singletons. Sequencing was done on a sample of peripheral blood. These receptor sequences come from a human donor in a cohort sampled during active COVID-19. Both conserved end residues are part of each CDR3. Each record gives: V gene, J gene, D gene, clone size, CDR3 protein, CDR3 DNA. A D gene is named only where the DNA matches it firmly. Where a row states a size, it is once, few, many or the class of an expanded clone; other rows omit it.

TRBV9	TRBJ1-5	-	-	CASSAGGGSNQPQHF	TGTGCCAGCAGCGCAGGTGGGGGGAGCAATCAGCCCCAGCATTTT
TRBV2	TRBJ2-2	TRBD2	-	CASSRLAGDTGELFF	TGTGCCAGCAGTAGACTAGCGGGGGACACCGGGGAGCTGTTTTTT
TRBV9	TRBJ1-5	-	-	CASSVGAGDALSNQPQHF	TGTGCCAGCAGCGTAGGTGCAGGGGATGCGTTGAGCAATCAGCCCCAGCATTTT
TRBV30	TRBJ1-5	TRBD1	-	CAWSDGQGFQPQHF	TGTGCCTGGAGTGACGGACAGGGATTTCAGCCCCAGCATTTT
TRBV9	TRBJ2-3	TRBD2	-	CASSVVPYPGLAGGPDTQYF	TGTGCCAGCAGCGTAGTCCCGTACCCGGGACTAGCGGGGGGGCCAGATACGCAGTATTTT
TRBV5-1	TRBJ2-1	TRBD2	-	CASSLDPAGDNEQFF	TGCGCCAGCAGCTTGGATCCAGCGGGGGACAATGAGCAGTTCTTC
TRBV19	TRBJ1-2	-	-	CASSGRVGDGYTF	TGTGCCAGTAGTGGCAGGGTAGGGGATGGCTACACCTTC
TRBV5-1	TRBJ2-2	TRBD2	-	CASSPGPRGDGELFF	TGCGCCAGCAGCCCCGGACCCCGGGGGGACGGGGAGCTGTTTTTT
TRBV3-1/TRBV3-2	TRBJ1-3	-	-	CASSQGARGNTIYF	TGTGCCAGCAGCCAGGGGGCGAGGGGAAACACCATATATTTT
TRBV4-3	TRBJ1-1	TRBD1	once	CASSQLVATGDTEAFF	TGCGCCAGCAGCCAACTAGTCGCGACAGGGGACACTGAAGCTTTCTTT
TRBV7-2	TRBJ1-5	-	-	CASSPDGGYQPQHF	TGTGCCAGCTCTCCCGATGGAGGGTATCAGCCCCAGCATTTT
TRBV4-1	TRBJ2-7	-	-	CASSQVSGVTYEQYF	TGCGCCAGCAGCCAAGTTTCAGGGGTGACCTACGAGCAGTACTTC
TRBV7-8	TRBJ2-3	TRBD1	-	CASSFRQGRTDTQYF	TGTGCCAGCAGCTTCCGACAGGGGCGCACAGATACGCAGTATTTT
TRBV19	TRBJ2-3	TRBD2	-	CASSEGAGGLNTQYF	TGTGCCAGTAGTGAAGGAGCGGGGGGGCTAAATACGCAGTATTTT
TRBV2	TRBJ2-3	-	-	CASSEDGIRTDTQYF	TGTGCCAGCAGTGAAGACGGGATTCGCACAGATACGCAGTATTTT
TRBV7-9	TRBJ1-4	TRBD1	-	CASSPSGTGDEKLFF	TGTGCCAGCAGCCCATCCGGGACAGGGGACGAAAAACTGTTTTTT
TRBV2	TRBJ2-7	TRBD2	-	CAGSSGGTYEQYF	TGTGCCGGATCTAGCGGGGGAACCTACGAGCAGTACTTC
TRBV10-3	TRBJ2-3	TRBD1	-	CAISDTGQSTDTQYF	TGTGCCATCAGTGATACGGGACAGAGCACAGATACGCAGTATTTT
TRBV18	TRBJ2-1	-	-	CASSPVSNEQFF	TGTGCCAGCTCACCAGTCTCCAATGAGCAGTTCTTC
TRBV9	TRBJ1-5	-	-	CASSEGNRNQPQHF	TGTGCCAGCAGCGAGGGGAACCGCAATCAGCCCCAGCATTTT
TRBV7-9	TRBJ1-1	-	-	CASRRQTGMNTEAFF	TGTGCCAGCCGCCGACAGACGGGCATGAACACTGAAGCTTTCTTT
TRBV2	TRBJ1-1	-	-	CASRYLEGYTEAFF	TGTGCCAGCAGATATTTGGAGGGTTACACTGAAGCTTTCTTT
TRBV4-1	TRBJ2-5	TRBD2	-	CASSPILAGGKETQYF	TGCGCCAGCAGCCCGATTTTAGCGGGGGGGAAAGAGACCCAGTACTTC
TRBV3-1/TRBV3-2	TRBJ2-7	-	-	CASSQEGPPYF	TGTGCCAGCAGCCAAGAGGGCCCCCCGTACTTC
TRBV6-4	TRBJ2-1	TRBD2	few	CASSDSGRGDHNEQFF	TGTGCCAGCAGTGATTCGGGGCGGGGGGACCACAATGAGCAGTTCTTC
TRBV7-2	TRBJ2-7	TRBD2	few	CASSSGGYYEQYF	TGTGCCAGCAGCTCGGGGGGTTACTACGAGCAGTACTTC
TRBV4-2	TRBJ2-1	-	-	CASSQDIALSYNEQFF	TGTGCCAGCAGCCAAGATATAGCCCTCTCCTACAATGAGCAGTTCTTC
TRBV6-1	TRBJ2-5	-	-	CASSDDYGTPRETQYF	TGTGCCAGCAGTGACGACTATGGGACACCGCGAGAGACCCAGTACTTC
TRBV7-2	TRBJ2-7	-	-	CASSLVVRSYEQYF	TGTGCCAGCAGCTTAGTTGTCAGGTCCTACGAGCAGTACTTC
TRBV5-4	TRBJ2-1	TRBD1	-	CASSLGAGGLNEQFF	TGTGCCAGCAGCTTAGGGGCAGGGGGCTTGAATGAGCAGTTCTTC
TRBV19	TRBJ1-5	-	-	CASSMGREGQPQHF	TGTGCCAGTAGTATGGGCAGGGAGGGACAGCCCCAGCATTTT
TRBV7-2	TRBJ2-1	TRBD2	-	CASSKGLVVDEQFF	TGTGCCAGCAGCAAGGGACTAGTTGTCGATGAGCAGTTCTTC
TRBV30	TRBJ1-6	TRBD1	-	CAWSVPWTGKRAPLHF	TGTGCCTGGAGTGTACCCTGGACAGGGAAGAGGGCACCCCTCCACTTT
TRBV6-5	TRBJ2-3	TRBD2	-	CASSLTSGGTTDTQYF	TGTGCCAGCAGTTTGACTAGCGGGGGGACCACAGATACGCAGTATTTT
TRBV7-9	TRBJ1-2	TRBD1	-	CASSPRSQGLSGYTF	TGTGCCAGCAGCCCGCGCTCACAGGGGCTATCCGGCTACACCTTC
TRBV14	TRBJ1-3	TRBD1	-	CASSRDRGPGNTIYF	TGTGCCAGCAGCCGAGACAGGGGGCCTGGAAACACCATATATTTT
TRBV10-3	TRBJ2-7	TRBD1	once	CAISDGQGMGEQYF	TGTGCCATCAGTGACGGACAGGGGATGGGCGAGCAGTACTTC
TRBV5-1	TRBJ1-4	-	-	CASSLVNGNDEKLFF	TGCGCCAGCAGCTTGGTGAACGGTAACGATGAAAAACTGTTTTTT
TRBV11-2	TRBJ2-3	TRBD1	-	CASSLQGAVFTDTQYF	TGTGCCAGCTCTTTACAGGGGGCGGTTTTCACAGATACGCAGTATTTT
TRBV20-1	TRBJ2-7	-	-	CSALKDSQYF	TGCAGTGCGCTTAAGGACTCCCAGTACTTC
TRBV2	TRBJ2-1	-	-	CASRLQGPEQFF	TGTGCCAGCAGATTGCAGGGTCCTGAGCAGTTCTTC
TRBV6-2/TRBV6-3	TRBJ2-3	-	-	CASSYSSSSSTDTQYF	TGTGCCAGCAGTTACTCGAGTAGCTCTAGCACAGATACGCAGTATTTT
TRBV10-1	TRBJ2-1	-	once	CASSEGASYNEQFF	TGCGCCAGCAGTGAGGGGGCTTCCTACAATGAGCAGTTCTTC
TRBV2	TRBJ1-2	-	-	CASSQGPDYGYTF	TGTGCCAGCAGTCAGGGTCCCGACTATGGCTACACCTTC
TRBV24-1	TRBJ1-5	TRBD1	-	CATSGTLDRDNQPQHF	TGTGCCACCAGTGGTACCCTCGACAGGGATAATCAGCCCCAGCATTTT
TRBV11-3	TRBJ2-4	TRBD1	-	CASSLDRQGYVSKNIQYF	TGTGCCAGCAGCTTAGATAGACAGGGGTATGTGTCCAAAAACATTCAGTACTTC
TRBV19	TRBJ1-5	-	-	CASSWAGALGNQPQHF	TGTGCCAGTAGTTGGGCAGGGGCACTGGGCAATCAGCCCCAGCATTTT
TRBV7-9	TRBJ1-5	-	-	CASSWDNNQPQHF	TGTGCCAGCAGCTGGGACAACAATCAGCCCCAGCATTTT
TRBV27	TRBJ2-7	TRBD2	-	CASSPLAGGGLEQYF	TGTGCCAGCAGTCCCTTAGCGGGGGGCGGGCTGGAGCAGTACTTC
TRBV28	TRBJ1-2	-	-	CASSWNRRGYTF	TGTGCCAGCAGTTGGAACAGAAGGGGCTACACCTTC
TRBV19	TRBJ2-5	-	-	CASSIDDSWETQYF	TGTGCCAGTAGTATAGACGATAGCTGGGAGACCCAGTACTTC
TRBV14	TRBJ1-4	-	-	CASSLQLNEKLFF	TGTGCCAGCAGCCTACAGCTAAATGAAAAACTGTTTTTT
TRBV6-1	TRBJ2-7	-	once	CASSEQGLEQYF	TGTGCCAGCAGTGAACAGGGGCTCGAGCAGTACTTC
TRBV7-9	TRBJ2-5	-	-	CASSLSFRETQYF	TGTGCCAGCAGCTTAAGTTTCCGGGAGACCCAGTACTTC
TRBV30	TRBJ1-6	-	-	CALDSGGNSPLHF	TGTGCCTTGGACAGCGGGGGGAACTCACCCCTCCACTTT
TRBV2	TRBJ2-3	-	-	CASRLELGSADTQYF	TGTGCCAGCCGCCTCGAACTAGGGTCGGCAGATACGCAGTATTTT
TRBV12-3/TRBV12-4	TRBJ1-1	TRBD1	-	CASSQTGGFKAFF	TGTGCCAGCAGTCAGACAGGGGGGTTTAAAGCTTTCTTT
TRBV4-3	TRBJ2-7	TRBD1	few	CASSPGTGGYEQYF	TGCGCCAGCAGCCCCGGGACAGGGGGCTACGAGCAGTACTTC
TRBV19	TRBJ2-4	TRBD1	once	CASGQDRENIQYF	TGTGCCAGTGGTCAGGACAGGGAAAACATTCAGTACTTC